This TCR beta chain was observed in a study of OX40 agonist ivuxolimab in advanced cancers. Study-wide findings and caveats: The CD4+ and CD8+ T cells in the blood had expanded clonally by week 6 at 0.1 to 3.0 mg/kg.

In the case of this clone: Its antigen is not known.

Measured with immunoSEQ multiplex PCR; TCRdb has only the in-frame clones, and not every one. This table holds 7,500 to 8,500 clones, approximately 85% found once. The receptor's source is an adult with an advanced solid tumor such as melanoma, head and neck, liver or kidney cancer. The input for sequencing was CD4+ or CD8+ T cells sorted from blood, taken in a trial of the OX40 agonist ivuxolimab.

CDR3 in DNA: TGTGCCAGCAGCCGCGACATAGATACGCAGTATTTT. Encoded protein: CASSRDIDTQYF. The J gene is TRBJ2-3, the V gene TRBV7-9; unclear D gene. The CDR3 consists of 12 residues. V dropped 5 bases and J dropped 5 bases, with 8 bases sitting between them. Germline values: CDR1 SEHNR, CDR2 FQNEAQ (reference sequence).